A selection of T cell receptor beta chains follows, all from one sample in a study of blood T cell repertoires in COVID-19. Method: immunoSEQ multiplex PCR; TCRdb's copy keeps in-frame clones and lacks some. The sample lists roughly 300,000 clones; 70% to 90% were seen once. The sequenced sample was PBMCs or T cells enriched from blood (not recorded which). The receptor source for this set is a woman in her 30s who had recovered from COVID-19. CDR3s include the opening cysteine and the closing phenylalanine or tryptophan. D genes are given only for firm matches. Clone size is stated in some rows and not others, as once, few, many or a class when expanded.

J: TRBJ1-2
V: TRBV29-1
D: -
size: -
DNA: TGCAGCGTTGGAGGGAGTGATGGCTACACCTTC
CDR3: CSVGGSDGYTF

J: TRBJ1-2
V: TRBV27
D: TRBD1
size: -
DNA: TGTGCCAGCAGGGGGACAGGGATCAGTGGCTACACCTTC
CDR3: CASRGTGISGYTF

J: TRBJ2-3
V: TRBV5-6
D: -
size: -
DNA: TGTGCCAGCAGCCAACCACGGGCAGATACGCAGTATTTT
CDR3: CASSQPRADTQYF

J: TRBJ1-1
V: TRBV7-2
D: -
size: -
DNA: TGTGCCAGCAGCTTGGGGGCTCGGCCTGAAGCTTTCTTT
CDR3: CASSLGARPEAFF

J: TRBJ2-1
V: TRBV19
D: TRBD1
size: -
DNA: TGTGCCAGTAGTTCGACAGGGGCGATAAGTGAGCAGTTCTTC
CDR3: CASSSTGAISEQFF

J: TRBJ1-2
V: TRBV11-2
D: -
size: -
DNA: TGTGCCAGCAGCTTGAGGCAGGGGAATGGCTACACCTTC
CDR3: CASSLRQGNGYTF

J: TRBJ1-6
V: TRBV3-1/TRBV3-2
D: TRBD1
size: -
DNA: TGTGCCAGCAGCCAAGGACGGACAGGTTCACCCCTCCACTTT
CDR3: CASSQGRTGSPLHF

J: TRBJ2-5
V: TRBV4-1
D: -
size: -
DNA: TGCGCCAGCAGCCAAGATGAACTCGGGACCCAGTACTTC
CDR3: CASSQDELGTQYF

J: TRBJ1-2
V: TRBV5-1
D: TRBD1
size: -
DNA: TGCGCCAGCAGCGTCGGGACAGCGAAGGAGAGCTACACCTTC
CDR3: CASSVGTAKESYTF

J: TRBJ1-2
V: TRBV6-5
D: -
size: -
DNA: TGTGCCAGCAGTTACGAAGGAGGAGGGGAAAGAGGCTACACCTTC
CDR3: CASSYEGGGERGYTF

J: TRBJ1-2
V: TRBV5-1
D: TRBD1
size: -
DNA: TGCGCCAGCAGCCGGACGGGACAGTTTAACTATGGCTACACCTTC
CDR3: CASSRTGQFNYGYTF

J: TRBJ2-3
V: TRBV9
D: TRBD2
size: once
DNA: TGTGCCAGCAGCGCGTCTAGCGGGGGGGCTGTAGATACGCAGTATTTT
CDR3: CASSASSGGAVDTQYF

J: TRBJ2-1
V: TRBV5-1
D: TRBD2
size: -
DNA: TGCGCCAGCACTGGGACTAGGTTATCGGATGAGCAGTTCTTC
CDR3: CASTGTRLSDEQFF

J: TRBJ2-1
V: TRBV5-6
D: TRBD2
size: -
DNA: TGTGCCAGCAGCTTGTTCCCTAGCGGGGGGCTGGTTGAGCAGTTCTTC
CDR3: CASSLFPSGGLVEQFF

J: TRBJ1-4
V: TRBV27
D: -
size: -
DNA: TGTGCCAGCAGTCCTGTTTTGGGGGGGTGGGAAAAACTGTTTTTT
CDR3: CASSPVLGGWEKLFF

J: TRBJ1-2
V: TRBV2
D: TRBD1
size: -
DNA: TGTGCCAGCAGTGGTCCCGGGACAGGGGGCGTCGGTAACTATGGCTACACCTTC
CDR3: CASSGPGTGGVGNYGYTF

J: TRBJ1-1
V: TRBV6-1
D: -
size: -
DNA: TGTGCCAGCAGTGAAGGGCACCTACGACTCACTGAAGCTTTCTTT
CDR3: CASSEGHLRLTEAFF

J: TRBJ2-7
V: TRBV4-2
D: -
size: -
DNA: TGTGCCAGCAGCCAGGACAGCTACGAGCAGTACTTC
CDR3: CASSQDSYEQYF

J: TRBJ2-7
V: TRBV25-1
D: -
size: -
DNA: TGTGCCAGCAGTGAACTGGCCCTCGGGGGATCCGAGCAGTACTTC
CDR3: CASSELALGGSEQYF

J: TRBJ1-1
V: TRBV9
D: -
size: once
DNA: TGTGCCAGCAGCGTAATGGTCCCTGGGCAGGTTGAAGCTTTCTTT
CDR3: CASSVMVPGQVEAFF

J: TRBJ2-5
V: TRBV30
D: -
size: -
DNA: TGTGCCTGGTCTCCCCTAGCGACCCAAGAGACCCAGTACTTC
CDR3: CAWSPLATQETQYF

J: TRBJ1-1
V: TRBV11-2
D: -
size: few
DNA: TGTGCCAGCAGCTTAGTGGTGGCCCAACGCGGAGACACTGAAGCTTTCTTT
CDR3: CASSLVVAQRGDTEAFF

J: TRBJ2-6
V: TRBV12-1
D: -
size: -
DNA: TGTGCCAGCAGCTCCGGGACAGGGAGGGGAACTGGGGCCAACGTCCTGACTTTC
CDR3: CASSSGTGRGTGANVLTF

J: TRBJ1-1
V: TRBV7-8
D: -
size: -
DNA: TGTGCCAGCAGCTTGGGGGGGGGCACTGAAGCTTTCTTT
CDR3: CASSLGGGTEAFF

J: TRBJ1-2
V: TRBV9
D: TRBD1
size: -
DNA: TGTGCCAGCAGCGCCCACCTAAGGACAGGCGTAAACTATGGCTACACCTTC
CDR3: CASSAHLRTGVNYGYTF

J: TRBJ2-7
V: TRBV6-2/TRBV6-3
D: TRBD1
size: few
DNA: TGTGCCAGCAGCCAACGGGACAGAGAGCAGTACTTC
CDR3: CASSQRDREQYF

J: TRBJ1-3
V: TRBV6-5
D: -
size: -
DNA: TGTGCCAGCAGTTACCAGGGGTCCTCTGGAAACACCATATATTTT
CDR3: CASSYQGSSGNTIYF

J: TRBJ1-3
V: TRBV5-1
D: -
size: -
DNA: TGCGCCAGCAGCCCTGAGCTATCTGGAAACACCATATATTTT
CDR3: CASSPELSGNTIYF

J: TRBJ2-1
V: TRBV11-3
D: TRBD2
size: -
DNA: TGTGCCAGCAGCCTTAGCGGGGGAATGGGGAATGAGCAGTTCTTC
CDR3: CASSLSGGMGNEQFF

J: TRBJ1-2
V: TRBV10-3
D: -
size: -
DNA: TGTGCCATCAGGGACCACTTGGACAGCTATGGCTACACCTTC
CDR3: CAIRDHLDSYGYTF

J: TRBJ2-1
V: TRBV7-2
D: -
size: -
DNA: TGTGCCAGCAGCTTAGAGGGAGGTCCAGGCCGGCAGTTCTTC
CDR3: CASSLEGGPGRQFF

J: TRBJ1-1
V: TRBV12-3/TRBV12-4
D: -
size: -
DNA: TGTGCCAGCACCCTCCGACGGGATGAAGCTTTCTTT
CDR3: CASTLRRDEAFF

J: TRBJ1-1
V: TRBV7-9
D: TRBD1
size: few
DNA: TGTGCCAGCAGCCGGCGGGACAGGGCTAACACTGAAGCTTTCTTT
CDR3: CASSRRDRANTEAFF

J: TRBJ1-1
V: TRBV5-5
D: -
size: -
DNA: TGTGCCAGCAGCCACCTGACAGGGAACACTGAAGCTTTCTTT
CDR3: CASSHLTGNTEAFF

J: TRBJ2-3
V: TRBV24-1
D: TRBD1
size: -
DNA: TGTGCCACCAGTGATCCAGGACAGGGACCCACAGATACGCAGTATTTT
CDR3: CATSDPGQGPTDTQYF

J: TRBJ1-4
V: TRBV30
D: -
size: -
DNA: TGTGCCTGGAGCCGACAGGTGCCGGGGGAAAAACTGTTTTTT
CDR3: CAWSRQVPGEKLFF

J: TRBJ1-1
V: TRBV5-1
D: -
size: -
DNA: TGCGCCAGCAGCCCTGCGGGGGGTTTGAACACTGAAGCTTTCTTT
CDR3: CASSPAGGLNTEAFF

J: TRBJ1-1
V: TRBV12-3/TRBV12-4
D: -
size: -
DNA: TGTGCCAGCAGTTTACAAAGCGACACTGAAGCTTTCTTT
CDR3: CASSLQSDTEAFF

J: TRBJ1-1
V: TRBV11-3
D: TRBD1
size: -
DNA: TGTGCCAGCAGCGTCCTAAAACAACGACAGGGACAAGAAGCTTTCTTT
CDR3: CASSVLKQRQGQEAFF

J: TRBJ1-5
V: TRBV27
D: -
size: -
DNA: TGTGCCAGCAGTTATAGGGGCCCAAATCAGCCCCAGCATTTT
CDR3: CASSYRGPNQPQHF

J: TRBJ2-3
V: TRBV18
D: TRBD2
size: -
DNA: TGTGCCAGCTCACTGCGGGGGAGGGATACGCAGTATTTT
CDR3: CASSLRGRDTQYF

J: TRBJ1-2
V: TRBV5-4
D: -
size: once
DNA: TGTGCCAGCAGCCTACGGGACATCCCTGGCTACACCTTC
CDR3: CASSLRDIPGYTF

J: TRBJ1-5
V: TRBV30
D: -
size: -
DNA: TGTGCCTGGAGTGCACAGGGAGGGCAGCCCCAGCATTTT
CDR3: CAWSAQGGQPQHF

J: TRBJ1-6
V: TRBV27
D: TRBD1
size: -
DNA: TGTGCCAGCAGGGACAGGGGATTGAGTTCACCCCTCCACTTT
CDR3: CASRDRGLSSPLHF

J: TRBJ2-2
V: TRBV7-8
D: -
size: -
DNA: TGTGCCAGCAGCATTAGGGGGACAACCACCCTCGGGGAGCTGTTTTTT
CDR3: CASSIRGTTTLGELFF

J: TRBJ1-1
V: TRBV6-6
D: -
size: few
DNA: TGTGCCAGCAGTCCGGGACAAAACACTGAAGCTTTCTTT
CDR3: CASSPGQNTEAFF

J: TRBJ1-2
V: TRBV29-1
D: TRBD1
size: -
DNA: TGCAGCGTTGGGGGACAGGGGCGCTGGGATGGCTACACCTTC
CDR3: CSVGGQGRWDGYTF

J: TRBJ1-5
V: TRBV27
D: -
size: -
DNA: TGTGCCAGCAGTTTCTACCCTAGCAATCAGCCCCAGCATTTT
CDR3: CASSFYPSNQPQHF

J: TRBJ2-1
V: TRBV5-1
D: -
size: -
DNA: TGCGCCAGCAGCCTCGGGGGACCGGCCAATGAGCAGTTCTTC
CDR3: CASSLGGPANEQFF

J: TRBJ1-6
V: TRBV3-1/TRBV3-2
D: TRBD1
size: -
DNA: TGTGCCAGCAGCCAAGAAGGGACAGGGCTTTCACCCCTCCACTTT
CDR3: CASSQEGTGLSPLHF

J: TRBJ1-1
V: TRBV7-3
D: TRBD1
size: -
DNA: TGTGCCAGCAGCGCGGGACAGCTGAACACTGAAGCTTTCTTT
CDR3: CASSAGQLNTEAFF

J: TRBJ2-5
V: TRBV6-2/TRBV6-3
D: TRBD2
size: -
DNA: TGTGCCAGCAGTTACCCTTTCCGGGGGGTGGAGACCCAGTACTTC
CDR3: CASSYPFRGVETQYF